This TCR beta chain was observed in a study of monozygotic twins with inflammatory bowel disease. The blood volume drawn from each donor was around 2.5 ml. Investigators extracted total RNA from whole blood and did not sort T cells. About this clonotype: Its antigen remains unknown.

Findings of the study overall: Clonotype overlap with others was lower in IBD patients than in healthy twins, a difference that was greatest with disease activity.

A total RNA quantity of 3500 ng went into each TCR library. TCRdb reworked the 5' RACE reads into one entry per CDR3 protein, no DNA. The table lists about 160,000 distinct CDR3 sequences. The length of the CDR3 is 18 residues. The germline V gene has CDR1 MDHEN and CDR2 SYDVKM. This chain uses TRBV28 with TRBJ2-4; with no DNA, the TCRdb D assignment of TRBD2 cannot be verified. This sequence was found in a human donor with ulcerative colitis or Crohn's disease, or a healthy co-twin of an affected twin (not recorded which). The sample consisted of blood. The CDR3 loop reads CASSLMSPTRGAKNIQYF.